This entry lists 26 T cell receptor beta chains sequenced from one sample in a study of T cell responses to AZD1222 COVID-19 vaccine. The data were produced by immunoSEQ multiplex PCR, yet TCRdb's version contains in-frame clones alone and is incomplete. The table shows fewer than 110,000 clones, with 75% to 95% occurring only once. Specimen: peripheral blood, collected 28 days after the second AZD1222 dose. These receptor sequences come from an adult who received the AZD1222 COVID-19 vaccine.

The rearrangement links TRBV5-4 to TRBJ1-1, with D tentatively TRBD1 (5 bases). V dropped 1 base and J dropped 1 base, with 11 bases sitting between them. Germline assignment: CDR1 SGHNT and CDR2 YYREEE (reference sequence). CDR3 size: 15 residues. The CDR3, as DNA: TGTGCCAGCAGCTTGCCGGGGCAGAAGAACACTGAAGCTTTCTTT. Its protein product is CASSLPGQKNTEAFF.

J is TRBJ1-4 and V is TRBV4-1; weak D call: TRBD1 (5 bases). The V gene's germline CDR1 is MGHRA and CDR2 YSYEKL. This CDR3 is built from 16 residues. V was clipped by 4 bases and J by 0 bases, with 12 bases between them. This CDR3 reads CASSRGTSPTNEKLFF. For the CDR3, the DNA is TGCGCCAGCAGCCGCGGGACTTCCCCAACTAATGAAAAACTGTTTTTT.

The chain employs TRBV18 and TRBJ1-1; D may be TRBD1 (5 bases). V lost 2 bases and J 4 bases, leaving 17 bases between the germline ends. Germline CDR1 and CDR2: KGHSH and LQKENI. The CDR3 loop spans 16 amino acids. The CDR3 DNA follows: TGTGCCAGCTCACCAGGGCCAGGGACGAGGGTCACTGAAGCTTTCTTT. It translates to CASSPGPGTRVTEAFF. Based on the CDR3 plus reference TRBV18 and TRBJ1-1, the full variable domain is NAGVMQNPRHLVRRRGQEARLRCSPMKGHSHVYWYRQLPEEGLKFMVYLQKENIIDESGMPKERFSAEFPKEGPSILRIQQVVRGDSAAYFCASSPGPGTRVTEAFFGQGTRLTVV.

The rearrangement uses TRBV18 and TRBJ2-3; the match to TRBD2 covers 16 bases. The germline V gene has CDR1 KGHSH and CDR2 LQKENI. This CDR3 is built from 21 residues. V was clipped by 0 bases and J by 4 bases; unmatched bases: 13. In DNA form, the CDR3 reads TGTGCCAGCTCACCACCGTCCGGGACTAGCGGGAGGGCCCTCAGGTCAGATACGCAGTATTTT. It is translated as CASSPPSGTSGRALRSDTQYF.

The rearrangement links TRBV2 to TRBJ2-4; 10 nucleotides match TRBD2. V was pared by 6 bases and J by 1 base, with 3 bases of the junction left unmatched. CDR1 and CDR2 (germline): SNHLY, FYNNEI. This CDR3 spans 15 amino acids. In nucleotides, the CDR3 is TGTGCCAGCAGATCGACTAGCGGGGCCAAAAACATTCAGTACTTC. Translated: CASRSTSGAKNIQYF.

The chain employs TRBV27 and TRBJ1-1; TRBD1 matches 8 bases. V shed 5 bases and J 9 bases; nucleotides not matched to a gene: 11. The CDR3 is 14 residues long. The germline gives CDR1 MNHEY, CDR2 SMNVEV (reference sequence). The CDR3 bases are TGTGCCAGCAGTCAAACGGACAGGGTAAATAAAGCTTTCTTT. This sequence encodes CASSQTDRVNKAFF.

The chain joins TRBV11-3 to TRBJ2-5, with 15 bases fitting TRBD2. CDR3 size: 17 residues. Germline trimming cut 3 bases from V and 2 bases from J; bases unmatched to any gene: 4. Germline V CDR1 and CDR2: SGHNT, YENEEA. CDR3 coding DNA: TGTGCCAGCAGCTTGGGACTAGCGGGGGGAGGGCAAGAGACCCAGTACTTC. Translating it yields CASSLGLAGGGQETQYF.

A remark on this clone: Other DNA sequences in the same sample also yield this CDR3. This chain links TRBV3-1 (or the pseudogene TRBV3-2) with TRBJ2-3, with D unclear. The germline V gene has CDR1 LGHDT and CDR2 YNNKEL (reference sequence). The V end was cut by 1 base, the J end by 5 bases, with 1 base between. The CDR3 totals 11 residues. The CDR3 spells CASSQGDTQYF. The CDR3 nucleotides are TGTGCCAGCAGCCAAGGAGATACGCAGTATTTT.

Comments on this clone: The same CDR3 also results from other DNA sequences found in this sample. The V and J genes are TRBV5-4 and TRBJ2-7, with 9 bases aligning to TRBD2. The junction had 2 bases not matched to a gene; V was cut back by 0 bases and J by 7 bases. Germline V lookup: CDR1 SGHNT, CDR2 YYREEE (reference sequence). This CDR3 has 13 amino acids. CDR3 nucleotides: TGTGCCAGCAGCTTGGTGCGGGGGGGGGAGCAGTACTTC. Encoded protein: CASSLVRGGEQYF.

The V gene is TRBV6-5, the J gene TRBJ1-4; tentative D call: TRBD1 (6 bases). V lost 7 bases and J lost 8, with 20 bases in between. In germline, CDR1 is MNHEY, CDR2 SVGAGI. This CDR3 contains 15 residues. The CDR3 loop is CASITGSPGGEKLFF. The CDR3 nucleotides read TGTGCCAGCATCACGGGGTCCCCGGGGGGCGAAAAACTGTTTTTT.

This sequence joins TRBV18 and TRBJ1-1; 8 bases match TRBD1. The CDR3 loop spans 16 amino acids. Germline V lookup: CDR1 KGHSH, CDR2 LQKENI. V was pared by 1 base and J by 1 base, with 5 bases of the junction left unmatched. CDR3 nucleotide sequence: TGTGCCAGCTCACCACGACAGGGGAGAGAGAACACTGAAGCTTTCTTT. This sequence encodes CASSPRQGRENTEAFF.

V usage is TRBV2 and J usage is TRBJ1-1, with 8 bases lining up with TRBD1. Germline lookup yields CDR1 SNHLY and CDR2 FYNNEI. The V and J ends lost 6 bases and 5 bases, in that order; junction bases with no gene match: 5. The CDR3 loop spans 13 amino acids. The CDR3 DNA is TGTGCCAGCAGGGACAGGGCAGGGACTGAAGCTTTCTTT. The encoded protein is CASRDRAGTEAFF.

Comment on this clone: Other DNA sequences in the sample encode the same CDR3. The J gene is TRBJ2-7, the V gene TRBV19, with 8 bases matching TRBD1. Germline loops: CDR1 LNHDA, CDR2 SQIVND (reference sequence). V shed 3 bases, J shed 4 bases, and the junction held 5 bases outside the gene matches. The CDR3 has 14 amino acids. CDR3 region: CASSIRQGPYEQYF. CDR3 nucleotides: TGTGCCAGTAGTATCCGACAGGGGCCTTACGAGCAGTACTTC.

The chain carries TRBV2 and TRBJ1-5; a weak D match, TRBD1 (5 bases). Germline-derived CDR1 and CDR2 are SNHLY and FYNNEI. Trimming removed 6 bases from V and 2 bases from J, with 11 bases in between. The CDR3 runs to 14 residues. For the CDR3, the DNA is TGTGCCAGCAGGCTGGACATCCGCAATCAGCCCCAGCATTTT. Amino acid sequence: CASRLDIRNQPQHF.

The genes are TRBV28 and TRBJ1-3; possible D gene TRBD1, 5 bases. There are 16 residues in the CDR3. Trimming removed 6 bases from V and 0 bases from J, with 15 bases in between. CDR1 is MDHEN and CDR2 is SYDVKM in the germline V gene. CDR3 nucleotides: TGTGCCAGCAGGACGGGACGCCTGGTCTCTGGAAACACCATATATTTT. Encoded protein: CASRTGRLVSGNTIYF.

The chain joins TRBV7-2 to TRBJ1-6, with TRBD1 matching 7 bases. Germline CDR1 and CDR2: SGHTA and FQGNSA. With 5 bases clipped from V and 7 bases from J, the junction kept 11 bases outside the gene matches. The CDR3 covers 16 residues. The CDR3 coding sequence is TGTGCCAGCAGCATATATCCGACAGGGAAAAATTCACCCCTCCACTTT. It specifies CASSIYPTGKNSPLHF. The full variable domain, rest sourced from reference TRBV7-2 and TRBJ1-6, is GAGVSQSPSNKVTEKGKDVELRCDPISGHTALYWYRQSLGQGLEFLIYFQGNSAPDKSGLPSDRFSAERTGGSVSTLTIQRTQQEDSAVYLCASSIYPTGKNSPLHFGNGTRLTVT.

The genes are TRBV27 and TRBJ2-2, with D uncertain. V was shortened by 3 bases and J by 2 bases, with 7 bases between the two germline ends. The CDR3 is 14 amino acids. Germline-derived CDR1 and CDR2 are MNHEY and SMNVEV (reference sequence). The CDR3 region is CASSFSGNTGELFF. The CDR3, as DNA: TGTGCCAGCAGTTTCTCAGGAAACACCGGGGAGCTGTTTTTT.

The genes are TRBV27 and TRBJ1-5; D not resolved. The length of the CDR3 is 13 residues. The ends were cut back, 2 bases at V and 7 bases at J, with 9 bases in the middle. Germline V gives CDR1 MNHEY, CDR2 SMNVEV (reference sequence). The CDR3 nucleotides read TGTGCCAGCAGTTTAGCCCGGAACCAGCCCCAGCATTTT. It is translated as CASSLARNQPQHF.

The rearrangement joins TRBV10-3 to TRBJ1-4; a possible D gene is TRBD1 (5 bases). CDR1 and CDR2 from the germline V gene are ENHRY and SYGVKD. Deletions cut 2 bases from V and 8 bases from J, with 12 bases between. This CDR3 comprises 14 residues. The CDR3 sequence: CAISEGGNREKLFF. The CDR3 DNA reads TGTGCCATCAGTGAGGGGGGGAATAGGGAAAAACTGTTTTTT.

The chain's CDR3 is CASSKGPGQGDLWEQFF. The DNA of the CDR3 is TGTGCCAGCAGCAAAGGCCCGGGACAGGGGGACTTATGGGAGCAGTTCTTC. The chain has TRBV21-1 and TRBJ2-1; the table's TRBD1 call for D was not verified on the DNA. TRBV21-1 is flagged as a pseudogene. The CDR3 spans 17 residues.

The chain links TRBV29-1 to TRBJ2-2; weak D call: TRBD2 (7 bases). Trimming pared 6 bases from V and 3 bases from J, leaving 17 bases between. The CDR3 has 15 amino acids. Germline assignment: CDR1 SQVTM and CDR2 ANQGSEA. DNA for the CDR3: TGCAGCGTCAGACCTCAGGGGAGGGACACCGGGGAGCTGTTTTTT. This sequence encodes CSVRPQGRDTGELFF.

The chain combines TRBV5-5 with TRBJ2-1, with D maybe TRBD1 (6 bases). Germline V gene sequence: CDR1 SGHKS, CDR2 YYEKEE (reference sequence). With 2 bases removed from V and 0 bases from J, the gap between germline ends came to 12 bases. The CDR3 has 16 amino acids. CDR3 sequence: CASSLFTGSSYNEQFF. DNA of the CDR3: TGTGCCAGCAGCTTATTTACAGGGAGCTCCTACAATGAGCAGTTCTTC.

In this sample, this clone turned up once. The chain couples TRBV27 to TRBJ1-5; the D is unclear. The V gene lost 8 bases and the J gene lost 0 bases, with 5 bases spanning the gap. The CDR3 runs to 12 residues. Per the germline V gene, CDR1 is MNHEY and CDR2 is SMNVEV (reference sequence). CDR3 coding DNA: TGTGCCAGCGGAATTAGCAATCAGCCCCAGCATTTT. Its protein product is CASGISNQPQHF.

The chain carries TRBV30 and TRBJ1-2; no definite D call. This CDR3 comprises 13 residues. Germline CDR1 and CDR2: GTSNPN and SVGIG (reference sequence). Trimming took off 2 bases at V and 4 bases at J, with 11 bases between the two ends. CDR3 amino acids: CAWSLILTYGYTF. CDR3 DNA: TGTGCCTGGAGTCTGATCCTAACCTATGGCTACACCTTC.

This chain uses TRBV11-2 with TRBJ2-7; 10 bases match TRBD2. The CDR3 extends over 15 amino acids. CDR1 and CDR2 (germline): SGHAT, FQNNGV. Trimming took 3 bases from V and 2 from J; bases not matched to a gene: 4. The CDR3 spells CASSFQLAGTYEQYF. The CDR3, as DNA: TGTGCCAGCAGCTTCCAACTAGCGGGGACCTACGAGCAGTACTTC.

The V gene is TRBV11-3, the J gene TRBJ2-3; 9 bases agree with TRBD2. The length of the CDR3 is 16 residues. Looked up from germline, CDR1 is SGHNT and CDR2 is YENEEA. The J segment lost 1 base and the V segment lost 6 bases, leaving 8 bases of the junction unmatched. The DNA for the CDR3 is TGTGCCAGCAGTGGCCCGGCTAGCGGGGGCACAGATACGCAGTATTTT. Translated: CASSGPASGGTDTQYF.